Following are 26 T cell receptor beta chains from one sample sequenced in a study of blood T cells in healthy people across ages. The authors ran a second PCR of roughly 6 to 12 cycles using a sample-barcoded 5' primer and a J-beta primer mix. TCRdb passed the 5' RACE reads through MiXCR, listing each CDR3 protein once. Altogether under 2 million distinct CDR3 sequences are present, roughly 32% being singletons, with the ten largest covering around 11%. The sample comprised blood. These receptor sequences come from a woman aged 30 to 39 in good health.

This sequence joins TRBV6-5 and TRBJ2-5, with 8 nucleotides matching TRBD2. Germline assignment: CDR1 MNHEY and CDR2 SVGAGI. The CDR3 contains 15 residues. V shed 6 bases and J 3 bases; nucleotides not matched to a gene: 9. The CDR3 DNA reads TGTGCCAGCAGATCCCAAGGACTAGCCGAAGAGACCCAGTACTTC. This codes for CASRSQGLAEETQYF.

This clonotype was detected a few times. The V gene is TRBV10-3, the J gene TRBJ2-1, with D perhaps being TRBD1 or TRBD2 (6 bases each). The CDR3 consists of 17 residues. Germline CDR1 and CDR2: ENHRY and SYGVKD. V lost 6 bases to trimming and J lost 5 bases, with 23 bases between them. The CDR3 DNA follows: TGTGCCATCAGGGACCCTCAGGGGCTAGCGTCACACAATGAGCAGTTCTTC. It is translated as CAIRDPQGLASHNEQFF.

This clonotype was seen a handful of times. The V gene is TRBV19, the J gene TRBJ2-5, with D tentatively TRBD2 (6 bases). The germline V gene encodes CDR1 LNHDA and CDR2 SQIVND (reference sequence). V lost 5 bases and J 0 bases, leaving 10 bases between the germline ends. This CDR3 has 14 residues. The CDR3 nucleotides are TGTGCCAGTAGTGTCCGGGACTACCAAGAGACCCAGTACTTC. Translation: CASSVRDYQETQYF.

This clonotype was counted once. The V gene is TRBV20-1, the J gene TRBJ1-6; maybe TRBD1 (6 bases). CDR3 length: 15 amino acids. Between the trimmed V and J ends, which lost 3 bases and 14 bases, there was a span of 23 bases. CDR1 and CDR2 (germline): DFQATT, SNEGSKA (reference sequence). The CDR3 DNA reads as TGCAGTGCTAGTGAAGGACAGACCCTTTTGCGATCCCTCCACTTT. It yields the protein CSASEGQTLLRSLHF.

This clonotype was detected only a few times. The gene calls are TRBV5-1 and TRBJ1-1; 7 bases agree with TRBD1. The CDR3 runs to 16 residues. The germline V gene encodes CDR1 SGHRS and CDR2 YFSETQ. The V gene end was trimmed by 9 bases and the J gene end by 4 bases; junction bases not matched to a gene: 18. CDR3 nucleotide sequence: TGCGCCACGTCTGAGGCAGGGGGGGCGGTGACCACTGAAGCTTTCTTT. This codes for CATSEAGGAVTTEAFF.

This clonotype was detected only a few times. This chain links TRBV3-1 with TRBJ2-7; no clear D gene. The CDR3 is 16 residues long. CDR1 LGHDT and CDR2 YNNKEL come from the germline V gene (reference sequence). V shed 0 bases and J shed 4 bases, with 16 bases lying between them. CDR3 protein: CASSQDGFPGRYEQYF. The CDR3 DNA sequence: TGTGCCAGCAGCCAAGATGGGTTCCCTGGCAGGTACGAGCAGTACTTC.

This clonotype was detected only once. The J gene is TRBJ2-5, the V gene TRBV27, with D tentatively TRBD2 (5 bases). CDR1 and CDR2 (germline): MNHEY, SMNVEV (reference sequence). V lost 3 bases and J 4 bases, leaving 15 bases between the germline ends. The CDR3 sequence is 15 residues long. The CDR3 nucleotides are TGTGCCAGCAGTTTCCTAGAGGCGGGCTTAGAGACCCAGTACTTC. This gives the protein CASSFLEAGLETQYF.

This clonotype was picked up many times. The CDR3 sequence is CSVGLAASYEQYF. In DNA, the CDR3 is TGCAGCGTTGGTCTAGCGGCCTCCTACGAGCAGTACTTC. This chain connects TRBV29-1 to TRBJ2-7; 7 bases agree with TRBD2. Trimming cost V 4 bases and J 0 bases; bases outside gene matches: 3. The germline V gene has CDR1 SQVTM and CDR2 ANQGSEA. This CDR3 contains 13 residues.

Regarding this clonotype: Just one base apart from a much larger clone, this may be a read error. The J gene is TRBJ2-3, the V gene TRBV3-1; D possibly matches TRBD1 or TRBD2 (5 bases each). The CDR3 sequence is 14 residues long. Deletions cut 4 bases from V and 8 bases from J, with 16 bases between. Germline V CDR1 and CDR2: LGHDT, YNNKEL (reference sequence). CDR3 residues: CASSRDPVWSTQYF. CDR3 bases: TGTGCCAGCAGCCGGGACCCCGTTTGGAGTACGCAGTATTTT.

This chain uses TRBV6-6 with TRBJ1-3; possible D gene TRBD1, 5 bases. V lost 4 bases, J lost 9 bases, and 16 bases lay in between. The CDR3 extends over 14 amino acids. Germline V gene lookup returns CDR1 MNHNY and CDR2 SVGAGI (reference sequence). The CDR3 region has the DNA TGTGCCAGCAGTTTCGACCGGGACCTAAGCACCATATATTTT. Its translation: CASSFDRDLSTIYF.

The chain couples TRBV11-2 to TRBJ1-2; TRBD1 is a possible D gene (5 bases). CDR1 and CDR2 from the germline V gene are SGHAT and FQNNGV. The V end was cut by 2 bases, the J end by 4 bases, with 14 bases between. The CDR3 has 15 amino acids. The DNA of the CDR3 is TGTGCCAGCAGCTTACGGCCTGACAGACGCTATGGCTACACCTTC. Its translation is CASSLRPDRRYGYTF.

The chain employs TRBV5-6 and TRBJ1-2; TRBD1 aligns across 7 bases. Germline-derived CDR1 and CDR2 are SGHDT and YYEEEE. There are 14 residues in the CDR3. J gave up 3 bases and V 10 bases, and 12 bases lay outside the gene matches. The CDR3 DNA is TGTGCCGGCACCGGATGGGACAGCTACTATGGCTACACCTTC. As protein: CAGTGWDSYYGYTF.

This sequence joins TRBV4-1 and TRBJ1-5; 10 bases are shared with TRBD1. V lost 0 bases to trimming and J lost 7 bases; unmatched junction nucleotides: 6. Germline V gene data show CDR1 as MGHRA and CDR2 as YSYEKL. The CDR3 contains 16 residues. The CDR3 DNA is TGCGCCAGCAGCCAAGACTGGGACAGGGGTCAACAGCCCCAGCATTTT. Protein: CASSQDWDRGQQPQHF.

This clonotype appeared a few times. This chain connects TRBV4-1 to TRBJ1-4; TRBD1 might be the D (6 bases). In germline, CDR1 is MGHRA, CDR2 YSYEKL. The CDR3 has 15 residues. Trimming left V 5 bases short and J 8 bases short, with 18 bases between. CDR3 coding DNA: TGCGCCAGCAGCGACCCCGTGGGGGGCGAAGAAAAACTGTTTTTT. The encoded protein is CASSDPVGGEEKLFF.

This chain joins TRBV28 and TRBJ2-4; D is undetermined. The V gene's germline CDR1 is MDHEN and CDR2 SYDVKM. The CDR3 totals 15 residues. V was shortened by 6 bases and J by 0 bases, with 12 bases between the two germline ends. The CDR3 nucleotides read TGTGCCAGCAGCTCTACCCAGGCAGCCAAAAACATTCAGTACTTC. Translated: CASSSTQAAKNIQYF.

This chain connects TRBV6-5 to TRBJ2-5, with 7 positions matching TRBD2. Matching the DNA end better, TRBJ2-7 makes the J call doubtful. The germline V gene encodes CDR1 MNHEY and CDR2 SVGAGI. CDR3 length: 14 amino acids. This CDR3 reads CASSYASGEDEQYF. The CDR3 region has the DNA TGTGCCAGCAGTTACGCCAGCGGGGAAGACGAGCAGTACTTC.

The rearrangement links TRBV20-1 to TRBJ2-1, with 14 bases aligning to TRBD2. J lost 10 bases, V lost 5 bases, and 10 bases had no gene match. Germline CDR1 and CDR2: DFQATT and SNEGSKA (reference sequence). This CDR3 has 15 residues. The CDR3 nucleotides are TGCAGTGCTCCCCCGGGACTAGCGGGAGCGAGAGAGCAGTTCTTC. Translated: CSAPPGLAGAREQFF.

The chain has TRBV4-1 and TRBJ1-2; 7 bases are a match to TRBD1. The CDR3 consists of 15 residues. The V gene's germline CDR1 is MGHRA and CDR2 YSYEKL. Trimming removed 1 base from V and 2 bases from J; junction bases left unmatched: 4. The CDR3 DNA reads as TGCGCCAGCAGCCAAGGAAAGGGACAGAACTATGGCTACACCTTC. It is translated as CASSQGKGQNYGYTF.

The table lists this clonotype with many counts. J is TRBJ2-7 and V is TRBV4-1; no reliable D call. The CDR3 extends over 14 amino acids. V was cut by 0 bases and J by 0 bases, with 6 bases left in between. CDR1 and CDR2 (germline): MGHRA, YSYEKL. CDR3 DNA: TGCGCCAGCAGCCAAGAGAGGACCTCCTACGAGCAGTACTTC. Translating gives CASSQERTSYEQYF.

The table lists this clonotype with a few counts. The chain joins TRBV20-1 to TRBJ1-2; D possibly corresponds to TRBD1 (5 bases). Germline assignment: CDR1 DFQATT and CDR2 SNEGSKA (reference sequence). The CDR3 is 12 amino acids. Trimming removed 5 bases at V and 8 bases at J, with 15 bases between. CDR3 sequence (DNA): TGCAGTGCTGAAGGTCTACGGGGGGGCTACACCTTC. Amino acid sequence: CSAEGLRGGYTF.

The table lists this clonotype with a few counts. V usage is TRBV5-1 and J usage is TRBJ2-1, with 10 nucleotides matching TRBD2. Germline-derived CDR1 and CDR2 are SGHRS and YFSETQ. V lost 2 bases, J lost 8 bases, and 13 bases stayed unmatched. This CDR3 contains 17 residues. Here the CDR3 DNA reads TGCGCCAGCAGCTTAGGGCTTATCAGCGGGGGGGCCCATGAGCAGTTCTTC. It yields the protein CASSLGLISGGAHEQFF.

Only a few counts were recorded for this clonotype. The chain links TRBV7-9 to TRBJ2-3, with D unclear. Per germline, CDR1 SEHNR and CDR2 FQNEAQ (reference sequence). CDR3 length: 14 residues. The ends were cut back, 5 bases at V and 4 bases at J, with 13 bases in the middle. The CDR3 sequence is CASSPPSAADTQYF. CDR3 sequence (DNA): TGTGCCAGCAGCCCCCCCTCGGCCGCAGATACGCAGTATTTT.

There are a few counts of this clonotype. The J gene is TRBJ1-2, the V gene TRBV13; maybe TRBD1 (5 bases). Germline CDR1 is PRHDT and CDR2 is FYEKMQ (reference sequence). The CDR3 has 14 residues. V lost 1 base and J 3 bases, leaving 9 bases between the germline ends. Here the CDR3 reads CASSLDQGDYGYTF. The CDR3 nucleotides read TGTGCCAGCAGCTTAGATCAGGGAGACTATGGCTACACCTTC.

This clonotype was observed a few times. The gene calls are TRBV10-3 and TRBJ2-5; a weak D match, TRBD1 (6 bases). The CDR3 runs 13 residues. Germline lookup yields CDR1 ENHRY and CDR2 SYGVKD. Deletions cut 7 bases from V and 4 bases from J, with 13 bases between. The CDR3 coding sequence is TGTGCCATCACAACAGGGTTAGGAGAGACCCAGTACTTC. Its protein product is CAITTGLGETQYF.

This clonotype was seen a handful of times. The CDR3 DNA reads TGTGCCAGCGGACCTCGTCCCGGACCCCTAAGGACTCAGCCCCAGCATTTT. Residues: CASGPRPGPLRTQPQHF. This rearrangement joins TRBV6-1 to TRBJ1-5; D not certain. The CDR3 covers 17 residues. Trimming left V 8 bases short and J 6 bases short, with 26 bases between. Germline CDR1 is MNHNS and CDR2 is SASEGT.

This chain joins TRBV2 and TRBJ1-1, with D hard to call. V was shortened by 8 bases and J by 11 bases, with 27 bases between the two germline ends. The CDR3 covers 15 residues. Germline CDR1 is SNHLY and CDR2 is FYNNEI. CDR3 residues: CASLDRVAGITGAFF. CDR3 in DNA: TGTGCCAGCCTTGACCGGGTCGCGGGCATAACGGGGGCTTTCTTT. The full variable domain, its missing parts supplied by reference TRBV2 and TRBJ1-1, is EPEVTQTPSHQVTQMGQEVILRCVPISNHLYFYWYRQILGQKVEFLVSFYNNEISEKSEIFDDQFSVERPDGSNFTLKIRSTKLEDSAMYFCASLDRVAGITGAFFGQGTRLTVV.